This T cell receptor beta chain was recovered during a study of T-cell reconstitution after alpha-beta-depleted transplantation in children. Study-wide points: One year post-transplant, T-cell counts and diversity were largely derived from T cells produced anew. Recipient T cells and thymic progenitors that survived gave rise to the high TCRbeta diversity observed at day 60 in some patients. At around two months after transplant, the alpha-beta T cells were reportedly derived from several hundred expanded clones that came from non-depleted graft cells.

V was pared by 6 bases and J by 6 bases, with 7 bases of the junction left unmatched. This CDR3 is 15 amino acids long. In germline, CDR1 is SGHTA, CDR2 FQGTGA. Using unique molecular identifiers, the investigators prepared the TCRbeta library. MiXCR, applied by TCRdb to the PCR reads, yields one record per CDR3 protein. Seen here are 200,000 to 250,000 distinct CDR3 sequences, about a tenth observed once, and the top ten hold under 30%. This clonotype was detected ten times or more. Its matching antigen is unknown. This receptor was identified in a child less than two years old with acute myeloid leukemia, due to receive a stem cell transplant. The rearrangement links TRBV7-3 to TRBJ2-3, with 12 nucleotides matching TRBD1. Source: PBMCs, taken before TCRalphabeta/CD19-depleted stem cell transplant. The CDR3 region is CASRSGQGAWDTQYF. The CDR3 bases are TGTGCCAGCAGGTCGGGACAGGGGGCATGGGATACGCAGTATTTT.